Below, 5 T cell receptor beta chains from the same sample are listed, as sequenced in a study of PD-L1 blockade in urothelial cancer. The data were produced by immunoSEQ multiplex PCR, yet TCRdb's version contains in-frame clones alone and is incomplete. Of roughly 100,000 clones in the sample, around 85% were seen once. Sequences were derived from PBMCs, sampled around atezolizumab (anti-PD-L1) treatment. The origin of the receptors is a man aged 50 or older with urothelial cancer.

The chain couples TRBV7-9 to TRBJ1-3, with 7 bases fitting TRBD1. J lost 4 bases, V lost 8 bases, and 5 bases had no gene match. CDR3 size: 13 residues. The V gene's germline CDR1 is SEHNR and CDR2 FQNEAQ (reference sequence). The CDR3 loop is CASGDRDGNTIYF. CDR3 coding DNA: TGTGCCAGCGGTGACAGGGACGGAAACACCATATATTTT.

The CDR3 DNA follows: TGTGCAGCAGCGCGGTACGAGCAGTACTTC. It codes for CAAARYEQYF. V usage is TRBV30 and J usage is TRBJ2-7; unclear D gene. The CDR3 has 10 amino acids. Germline V gene sequence: CDR1 GTSNPN, CDR2 SVGIG (reference sequence).

CDR3 loop: CASTPQGLAGGTSTDTQYF. In DNA form, the CDR3 reads TGTGCCAGTACCCCTCAAGGACTAGCGGGAGGGACTAGCACAGATACGCAGTATTTT. The chain is built from TRBV19 and TRBJ2-3, with 15 bases lining up with TRBD2. The CDR3 consists of 19 residues. V trimming: 7 bases; J trimming: 0 bases; junction bases outside the gene matches: 11. Germline V lookup: CDR1 LNHDA, CDR2 SQIVND (reference sequence). Filled out from reference TRBV19 and TRBJ2-3, the complete variable domain reads DGGITQSPKYLFRKEGQNVTLSCEQNLNHDAMYWYRQDPGQGLRLIYYSQIVNDFQKGDIAEGYSVSREKKESFPLTVTSAQKNPTAFYLCASTPQGLAGGTSTDTQYFGPGTRLTVL.

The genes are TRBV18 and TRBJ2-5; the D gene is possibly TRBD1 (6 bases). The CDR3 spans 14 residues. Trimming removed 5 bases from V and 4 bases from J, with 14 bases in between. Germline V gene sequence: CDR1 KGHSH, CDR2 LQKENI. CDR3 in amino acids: CASSAYRARETQYF. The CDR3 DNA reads TGTGCCAGCTCAGCTTACAGGGCCCGAGAGACCCAGTACTTC.

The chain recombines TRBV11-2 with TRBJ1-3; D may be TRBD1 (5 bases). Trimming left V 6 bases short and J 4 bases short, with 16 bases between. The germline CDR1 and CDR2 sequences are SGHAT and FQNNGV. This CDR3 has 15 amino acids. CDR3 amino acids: CASRTLGRRGNTIYF. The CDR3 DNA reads TGTGCCAGCAGGACGTTGGGGCGCCGAGGAAACACCATATATTTT. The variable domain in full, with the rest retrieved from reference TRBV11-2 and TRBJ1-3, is EAGVAQSPRYKIIEKRQSVAFWCNPISGHATLYWYQQILGQGPKLLIQFQNNGVVDDSQLPKDRFSAERLKGVDSTLKIQPAKLEDSAVYLCASRTLGRRGNTIYFGEGSWLTVV.